Each of the 9 T cell receptor beta chains below was sequenced from the same sample in a study of cytomegalovirus exposure and HLA in healthy donors. The PCR ran on 60 Vbeta and 13 Jbeta primers. The method was immunoSEQ multiplex PCR; TCRdb's version includes in-frame clones alone and lacks a portion of them. This repertoire shows 100,000 or so clones, roughly 84% found once; its top ten account for 2.1%. Source material: PBMCs. The receptors were gathered from a man aged 18 to 30 in good health and CMV-seronegative.

The rearrangement joins TRBV9 to TRBJ2-7, with 9 nucleotides matching TRBD2. Germline assignment: CDR1 SGDLS and CDR2 YYNGEE. Unmatched junction bases numbered 6, after V lost 0 bases and J lost 5 bases. The CDR3 extends over 15 amino acids. CDR3 region: CASSVVSGSPHEQYF. CDR3 DNA: TGTGCCAGCAGCGTAGTTAGCGGGAGTCCCCACGAGCAGTACTTC.

The chain employs TRBV6-5 and TRBJ1-2; perhaps TRBD1 as D (6 bases). The V end lost 5 bases, the J end lost 10 bases, and 17 bases lay between the germline ends. The CDR3 spans 13 residues. CDR1 is MNHEY and CDR2 is SVGAGI in the germline V gene. The CDR3 DNA reads TGTGCCAGCAGTCCCGACAGGTGGGGAACCTACACCTTC. Translated: CASSPDRWGTYTF.

The chain has TRBV5-1 and TRBJ1-1, with unresolved D. The CDR3 consists of 18 residues. Trimming pared 0 bases from V and 4 bases from J, leaving 22 bases between. Looked up from germline, CDR1 is SGHRS and CDR2 is YFSETQ. CDR3 DNA: TGCGCCAGCAGCTTGGAAGGAACCTCTACCTATCGGGGCACTGAAGCTTTCTTT. Residues: CASSLEGTSTYRGTEAFF. Full variable domain (outside the CDR3, taken from reference TRBV5-1 and TRBJ1-1): KAGVTQTPRYLIKTRGQQVTLSCSPISGHRSVSWYQQTPGQGLQFLFEYFSETQRNKGNFPGRFSGRQFSNSRSEMNVSTLELGDSALYLCASSLEGTSTYRGTEAFFGQGTRLTVV.

This sequence joins TRBV7-2 and TRBJ2-7; 10 bases line up with TRBD2. CDR1 is SGHTA and CDR2 is FQGNSA in the germline V gene. J gave up 7 bases and V 4 bases, and 7 bases lay outside the gene matches. CDR3 length: 14 amino acids. The CDR3 DNA is TGTGCCAGCAGCTCACTAGCGGGGAAGGGTGAGCAGTACTTC. This encodes CASSSLAGKGEQYF.

The chain links TRBV5-8 to TRBJ2-7, with 11 nucleotides matching TRBD2. Trimming took 3 bases from V and 7 from J; bases not matched to a gene: 12. Germline V gene sequence: CDR1 SGHTS, CDR2 YDEGEE. The CDR3 loop spans 16 amino acids. CDR3 nucleotide sequence: TGTGCCAGCAGCTCTATTGGGACTAGCGGAGCCTGGGAGCAGTACTTC. Translating it yields CASSSIGTSGAWEQYF.

The V gene is TRBV7-2, the J gene TRBJ2-7; 8 bases map to TRBD1. This CDR3 spans 14 amino acids. V was clipped by 1 base and J by 6 bases; unmatched bases: 5. CDR1 and CDR2 (germline): SGHTA, FQGNSA. CDR3 in DNA: TGTGCCAGCAGCTTAGTGTCAGGGGGCGGCGAGCAGTACTTC. It is translated as CASSLVSGGGEQYF.

CDR3 amino acids: CASLRTDGNEQFF. The CDR3 nucleotides are TGTGCCAGCCTCCGAACAGATGGGAATGAGCAGTTCTTC. The gene calls are TRBV6-5 and TRBJ2-1; D unresolved. The CDR3 has 13 residues. Germline V gene lookup returns CDR1 MNHEY and CDR2 SVGAGI. The germline V and J ends were trimmed by 8 bases and 7 bases, with 15 bases remaining between them.

V gene TRBV29-1 combines with J gene TRBJ2-7; 12 bases map to TRBD2. The CDR3 contains 14 residues. With V trimmed by 4 bases and J by 4 bases, 5 bases remained unmatched. Germline CDR1 reads SQVTM; CDR2 reads ANQGSEA. The CDR3: CSVGRLAGGYEQYF. For the CDR3, the DNA is TGCAGCGTTGGGCGGCTAGCGGGAGGGTACGAGCAGTACTTC.

The chain links TRBV7-9 to TRBJ2-1; D perhaps matches TRBD2 (6 bases). V was trimmed by 1 base and J by 5 bases, leaving 12 bases between them. Germline V gives CDR1 SEHNR, CDR2 FQNEAQ (reference sequence). The CDR3 spans 15 residues. CDR3 region: CASSLVGGNNNEQFF. CDR3 DNA: TGTGCCAGCAGCTTAGTTGGGGGGAATAACAATGAGCAGTTCTTC.